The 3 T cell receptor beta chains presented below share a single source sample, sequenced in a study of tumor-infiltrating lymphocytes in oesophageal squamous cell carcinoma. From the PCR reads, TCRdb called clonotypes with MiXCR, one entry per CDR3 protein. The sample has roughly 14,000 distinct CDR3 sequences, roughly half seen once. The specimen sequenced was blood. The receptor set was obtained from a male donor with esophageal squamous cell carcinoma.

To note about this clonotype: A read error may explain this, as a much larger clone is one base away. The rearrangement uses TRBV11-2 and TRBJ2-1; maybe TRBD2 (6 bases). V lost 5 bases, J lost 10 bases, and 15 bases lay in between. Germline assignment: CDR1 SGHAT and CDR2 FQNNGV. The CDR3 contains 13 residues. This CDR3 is CASSLSGSYEQFF. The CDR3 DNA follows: TGTGCCAGCAGCCTTAGCGGATCCTACGAGCAGTTCTTC. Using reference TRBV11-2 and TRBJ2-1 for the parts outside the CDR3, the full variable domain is EAGVAQSPRYKIIEKRQSVAFWCNPISGHATLYWYQQILGQGPKLLIQFQNNGVVDDSQLPKDRFSAERLKGVDSTLKIQPAKLEDSAVYLCASSLSGSYEQFFGPGTRLTVL.

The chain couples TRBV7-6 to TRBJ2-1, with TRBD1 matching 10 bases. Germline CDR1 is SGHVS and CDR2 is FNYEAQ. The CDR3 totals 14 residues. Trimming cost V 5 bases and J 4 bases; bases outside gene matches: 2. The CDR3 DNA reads TGTGCCAGCAGCACGGGACAGGGGTACAATGAGCAGTTCTTC. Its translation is CASSTGQGYNEQFF.

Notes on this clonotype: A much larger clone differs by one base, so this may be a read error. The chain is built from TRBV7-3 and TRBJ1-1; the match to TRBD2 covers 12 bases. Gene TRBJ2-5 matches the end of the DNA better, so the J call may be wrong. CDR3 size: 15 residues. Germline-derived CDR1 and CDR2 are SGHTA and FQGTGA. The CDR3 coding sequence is TGTGCCAGCAGCTCGACTAGCGGGAGTTACGAGACCCAGTACTTC. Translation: CASSSTSGSYETQYF.